Described below is a single T cell receptor (beta chain) sequence and its context. These data originate in a study of blood T cell repertoires in COVID-19. Study-wide context: Sites in the United States, Italy and Spain provided acute and convalescent COVID-19 samples. T cells, B-cell-depleted T cells, or PBMCs provided the cDNA or gDNA that served as material.

Trimming left V 4 bases short and J 3 bases short, with 8 bases between. The CDR3 is 13 residues long. CDR1 and CDR2 (germline): MGHDK, SYGVNS. Original processing notes: From reference gene primer amplification, estimates of nucleated cell counts were derived. Clones were sequenced by immunoSEQ multiplex PCR, and TCRdb holds only the in-frame ones, with some missing. For V, J and clone size, that table is used; D and trimming come from the DNA. The sample gives about 150,000 clones, roughly 82% of which show up once; around 15% is in the top ten. The origin of this receptor is a human donor with acute or convalescent COVID-19. The donor label of this sample is uncertain. The chain joins TRBV25-1 to TRBJ2-3; perhaps TRBD1 as D (5 bases). The specimen was peripheral blood. The CDR3 bases are TGTGCCAGCAGTGGAGACAGTACAGATACGCAGTATTTT. Encoded protein: CASSGDSTDTQYF.